These T cell receptor beta chains were read from a single sample in a study of T-cell memory formation after mild COVID-19. TCRdb called the 5' RACE reads again in MiXCR, with one record for every CDR3 protein. In the table there are 250,000 to 350,000 distinct CDR3 sequences, roughly 17% of which are singletons. The material sequenced was PBMCs or a T cell subset sorted from them (not recorded which). Every receptor here comes from a man younger than 35 who had mild COVID-19 (a few samples of this study predate the infection). Cell type and time point are not known. CDR3s include the opening cysteine and the closing phenylalanine or tryptophan. D genes are given only for firm matches. A row's size may be missing; if present it is once, few, many or a size class.

size	V	D	J	length	CDR3	DNA
few	TRBV4-2	.	TRBJ2-7	14	CASSQLDTSYEQYF	TGTGCCAGCAGCCAATTGGACACCTCCTACGAGCAGTACTTC
few	TRBV7-7	.	TRBJ2-5	16	CASSLSSGRPQETQCF	TGTGCCAGCAGCTTATCTTCAGGGAGGCCCCAAGAGACCCAGTGCTTC
few	TRBV6-5	.	TRBJ2-3	14	CASSYLQGTDTQYF	TGTGCCAGCAGTTACTTGCAGGGCACAGATACGCAGTATTTT
.	TRBV6-5	TRBD1	TRBJ1-6	19	CASSYYLPGQGYYNSPLHF	TGTGCCAGCAGTTACTATTTACCGGGACAGGGATACTATAATTCACCCCTCCACTTT
.	TRBV7-9	TRBD2	TRBJ2-3	17	CASSLAGGIDGTDTQYF	TGTGCCAGCAGCTTAGCGGGGGGGATTGACGGCACAGATACGCAGTATTTT
.	TRBV5-1	.	TRBJ1-1	16	CASSLVGAPWNTEAFF	TGCGCCAGCAGCTTGGTGGGCGCACCTTGGAACACTGAAGCTTTCTTT
.	TRBV6-5	TRBD2	TRBJ2-7	15	CASSYGAGDSYEQYF	TGTGCCAGCAGTTACGGAGCGGGGGACTCCTACGAGCAGTACTTC
many	TRBV28	.	TRBJ2-3	17	CASSYWSGGGGADTQYF	TGTGCCAGCAGTTATTGGTCCGGGGGCGGGGGAGCAGATACGCAGTATTTT
few	TRBV29-1	TRBD1	TRBJ2-1	13	CSLRQGSYNEQFF	TGCTCGCTCCGACAGGGCTCCTACAATGAGCAGTTCTTC
few	TRBV11-2	.	TRBJ2-5	14	CASSLWLAGETQYF	TGTGCCAGCAGCTTGTGGCTAGCCGGTGAGACCCAGTACTTC
.	TRBV4-3	.	TRBJ1-2	15	CASSPREGSGYGYTF	TGCGCCAGCAGCCCTCGTGAGGGATCGGGCTATGGCTACACCTTC
many	TRBV18	TRBD2	TRBJ2-5	14	CASSKLAGQETQYF	TGTGCCAGCTCAAAACTAGCGGGACAAGAGACCCAGTACTTC
few	TRBV12-3/TRBV12-4	TRBD1	TRBJ2-5	13	CASRDRVGETQYF	TGTGCCAGCAGAGACAGGGTTGGCGAGACCCAGTACTTC
.	TRBV4-1	.	TRBJ2-5	15	CASSQDGRSQETQYF	TGCGCCAGCAGCCAAGATGGCCGATCCCAAGAGACCCAGTACTTC
few	TRBV20-1	.	TRBJ2-7	12	CSAGAGSVEQYF	TGCAGTGCTGGTGCTGGGTCTGTAGAGCAGTACTTC
few	TRBV7-2	.	TRBJ2-2	17	CASSPYLDGSNTGELFF	TGTGCCAGCAGCCCGTATCTGGACGGTTCGAACACCGGGGAGCTGTTTTTT
few	TRBV7-6	.	TRBJ2-3	13	CASSLGEEDTQYF	TGTGCCAGCAGCTTAGGCGAGGAAGATACGCAGTATTTT
few	TRBV5-6	TRBD1	TRBJ2-2	15	CASSNSGTVTGELFF	TGTGCCAGCAGCAACTCCGGGACAGTCACCGGGGAGCTGTTTTTT
.	TRBV12-3/TRBV12-4	TRBD2	TRBJ2-1	14	CASRGTSEYNEQFF	TGTGCCAGCAGAGGGACTAGCGAATACAATGAGCAGTTCTTC
few	TRBV7-2	TRBD2	TRBJ2-6	16	CASSRGRGSGANVLTF	TGTGCCAGCAGCCGCGGGAGGGGCTCTGGGGCCAACGTCCTGACTTTC
.	TRBV3-1	.	TRBJ2-7	14	CASSQTGGVYEQYF	TGTGCCAGCAGCCAGACCGGGGGTGTCTACGAGCAGTACTTC
.	TRBV6-5	.	TRBJ1-1	13	CASSYGRATEAFF	TGTGCCAGCAGTTACGGCAGGGCGACTGAAGCTTTCTTT
.	TRBV4-3	.	TRBJ1-1	15	CASSQLRSQNTEAFF	TGCGCCAGCAGCCAACTCCGCAGCCAGAACACTGAAGCTTTCTTT
many	TRBV12-3/TRBV12-4	TRBD2	TRBJ2-2	16	CASSFADGGATGELFF	TGTGCCAGCAGTTTCGCGGACGGGGGGGCCACCGGGGAGCTGTTTTTT
few	TRBV7-6	.	TRBJ2-1	16	CASSLFGGVLDNEQFF	TGTGCCAGCAGCTTATTTGGCGGGGTACTCGACAATGAGCAGTTCTTC
.	TRBV9	TRBD2	TRBJ2-5	14	CASSGSGGTETQYF	TGTGCCAGCAGCGGTAGCGGGGGTACGGAGACCCAGTACTTC
.	TRBV4-1	.	TRBJ1-2	15	CASSQDFGNNYGYTF	TGCGCCAGCAGCCAAGATTTCGGGAACAACTATGGCTACACCTTC
.	TRBV7-2	TRBD1	TRBJ1-2	14	CASSSGQGYYGYTF	TGTGCCAGCAGCTCAGGACAGGGATACTATGGCTACACCTTC
.	TRBV10-3	.	TRBJ1-5	13	CAIMAGQDQPQHF	TGTGCCATCATGGCGGGCCAAGATCAGCCCCAGCATTTT
.	TRBV5-1	.	TRBJ2-4	15	CASSLGGSEQNIQYF	TGCGCCAGCAGCTTGGGTGGGTCCGAACAAAACATTCAGTACTTC
.	TRBV20-1	.	TRBJ2-3	14	CSARDFIRTDTQYF	TGCAGTGCTAGAGACTTCATCCGCACAGATACGCAGTATTTT
.	TRBV27	.	TRBJ1-2	15	CASSKYSSANYGYTF	TGTGCCAGCAGCAAATACTCCTCAGCTAACTATGGCTACACCTTC
few	TRBV6-5	TRBD1	TRBJ2-2	18	CASSYAPGQGSGTGELFF	TGTGCCAGCAGTTACGCTCCGGGACAGGGGTCGGGTACCGGGGAGCTGTTTTTT
.	TRBV19	.	TRBJ2-7	14	CARPRTRASYEQYF	TGTGCCAGGCCACGGACCCGAGCGTCCTACGAGCAGTACTTC
few	TRBV5-1	.	TRBJ1-1	13	CASGRSQGAGAFF	TGCGCCAGCGGACGTTCACAGGGAGCAGGCGCTTTCTTT
few	TRBV5-1	.	TRBJ2-6	17	CASSLAGASSGANVLTF	TGCGCCAGCAGCTTGGCAGGGGCCAGCTCTGGGGCCAACGTCCTGACTTTC
few	TRBV12-3/TRBV12-4	.	TRBJ2-7	13	CASSGQSTYEQYF	TGTGCCAGCAGCGGACAATCTACCTACGAGCAGTACTTC
.	TRBV4-1	TRBD1	TRBJ2-3	16	CASSLQGTVSTDTQYF	TGCGCCAGCAGCCTTCAGGGGACAGTGAGCACAGATACGCAGTATTTT
.	TRBV5-6	.	TRBJ2-5	13	CASSLDMVKTQYF	TGTGCCAGCAGCTTGGACATGGTTAAGACCCAGTACTTC
few	TRBV12-3/TRBV12-4	.	TRBJ2-1	14	CASSFVTGEDEQFF	TGTGCCAGCAGTTTTGTGACGGGGGAAGACGAGCAGTTCTTC
.	TRBV5-6	.	TRBJ1-3	14	CASSVSSSGNTIYF	TGTGCCAGCAGCGTGTCCAGCTCTGGAAACACCATATATTTT
.	TRBV2	.	TRBJ2-3	14	CASSVVGAIDTQYF	TGTGCCAGCAGTGTGGTAGGGGCGATAGATACGCAGTATTTT
.	TRBV5-1	.	TRBJ1-2	14	CASSPDGQSYGYTF	TGCGCCAGCAGTCCGGACGGTCAATCCTATGGCTACACCTTC
.	TRBV25-1	.	TRBJ1-2	12	CASSTAGPGYTF	TGTGCCAGCAGTACAGCGGGGCCTGGCTACACCTTC
few	TRBV4-1	.	TRBJ1-5	14	CASSPADGNQPQHF	TGCGCCAGCAGCCCCGCGGACGGGAATCAGCCCCAGCATTTT
.	TRBV20-1	.	TRBJ1-5	14	CSASEVTGNQPQHF	TGCAGTGCTAGCGAGGTAACGGGGAATCAGCCCCAGCATTTT
.	TRBV10-3	.	TRBJ2-3	14	CAISENLGTDTQYF	TGTGCCATCAGTGAGAACCTGGGCACAGATACGCAGTATTTT
.	TRBV7-2	.	TRBJ2-1	13	CASSTTPRNEQFF	TGTGCCAGCAGCACCACCCCCCGGAATGAGCAGTTCTTC
.	TRBV7-9	.	TRBJ1-4	13	CASSSYLNEKLFF	TGTGCCAGCAGCTCTTACCTTAATGAAAAACTGTTTTTT
few	TRBV5-1	TRBD2	TRBJ2-7	15	CASHKPGGGFHEQYF	TGCGCCAGCCATAAACCGGGAGGTGGGTTTCACGAGCAGTACTTC
.	TRBV2	.	TRBJ2-7	13	CASSVGLSYEQYF	TGTGCCAGCAGTGTGGGCCTCTCCTACGAGCAGTACTTC
.	TRBV11-2	.	TRBJ2-2	12	CASTQDTGELFF	TGTGCCAGCACCCAGGACACCGGGGAGCTGTTTTTT
.	TRBV4-1	TRBD2	TRBJ2-5	15	CASSLSGGRGETQYF	TGCGCCAGCAGCCTCTCGGGGGGGCGCGGGGAGACCCAGTACTTC
many	TRBV4-3	TRBD2	TRBJ2-6	19	CASTGGLAVNLSGANVLTF	TGCGCCAGCACTGGGGGACTAGCGGTTAACCTCTCTGGGGCCAACGTCCTGACTTTC
few	TRBV4-1	.	TRBJ1-1	15	CASSQGRSMNTEAFF	TGCGCCAGCAGCCAAGGCCGGAGCATGAACACTGAAGCTTTCTTT
few	TRBV20-1	.	TRBJ2-2	17	CSARDLRRETNTGELFF	TGCAGTGCTAGAGATCTCCGGCGGGAAACGAACACCGGGGAGCTGTTTTTT
many	TRBV4-2	.	TRBJ2-7	14	CASSPRGVGDEQYF	TGTGCCAGCAGCCCCAGGGGGGTGGGCGACGAGCAGTACTTC